The clone carrying this TCR beta chain showed up just once. This entry is derived from a study of blood T cell repertoires in COVID-19. Study summary: T cells, B-cell-depleted T cells, or PBMCs supplied cDNA or gDNA.

Per the original methods: From reference gene primer amplification, estimates of nucleated cell counts were derived. Measured with immunoSEQ multiplex PCR; TCRdb has only the in-frame clones, and not every one. V and J calls and clone size follow that table, whereas D and trimming were derived from the DNA. The sample carries around 200,000 clones, 70% to 90% recorded once. In assigning cohorts, the study relied on participant-reported clinical history. V lost 5 bases to trimming and J lost 8 bases; unmatched junction nucleotides: 11. This CDR3 spans 16 amino acids. Looked up from germline, CDR1 is MNHEY and CDR2 is SMNVEV (reference sequence).

The sequence was obtained from a woman aged 25 to 39 who had been exposed to COVID-19. The chain joins TRBV27 to TRBJ2-1; the match to TRBD1 covers 11 bases. Sequencing input: PBMCs or T cells enriched from blood (not recorded which). CDR3 sequence reads: CASSPAGQGVRHEQFF. The CDR3 coding sequence is TGTGCCAGCAGTCCCGCGGGACAGGGGGTAAGGCATGAGCAGTTCTTC.